What follows are 17 T cell receptor beta chains derived from one specimen sequenced in a study of T cell responses to AZD1222 COVID-19 vaccine. Produced via immunoSEQ multiplex PCR; TCRdb's table is partial and in-frame only. The sample yields approximately 82,000 clones, around nine tenths seen once. This material consisted of peripheral blood, taken 28 days after the second AZD1222 dose. The receptors were gathered from an adult who received the AZD1222 COVID-19 vaccine.

The V call is TRBV5-4, the J call TRBJ2-7; possibly TRBD2 for D (6 bases). This CDR3 contains 15 residues. Germline values: CDR1 SGHNT, CDR2 YYREEE (reference sequence). V was trimmed by 6 bases and J by 2 bases, leaving 18 bases between them. CDR3 DNA: TGTGCCAGCAACAATCTCGGGGGACCTACCTACGAGCAGTACTTC. The encoded protein is CASNNLGGPTYEQYF.

The chain uses TRBV2 and TRBJ2-5; 8 positions agree with TRBD1. The CDR3 contains 16 residues. CDR1 and CDR2 from the germline V gene are SNHLY and FYNNEI. The V gene end was trimmed by 5 bases and the J gene end by 5 bases; junction bases not matched to a gene: 13. The CDR3 protein is CASSKGGRGPGETQYF. CDR3 sequence (DNA): TGTGCCAGCAGTAAAGGAGGCAGGGGGCCCGGGGAGACCCAGTACTTC.

The V gene is TRBV3-1 (or the pseudogene TRBV3-2), the J gene TRBJ1-5; no definite D call. Trimming stripped 0 bases from V and 2 bases from J, with 11 bases between. This CDR3 region has 16 residues. Germline loops: CDR1 LGHDT, CDR2 YNNKEL (reference sequence). CDR3 loop: CASSQDFLRGNQPQHF. The DNA for the CDR3 is TGTGCCAGCAGCCAAGATTTCTTGAGGGGCAATCAGCCCCAGCATTTT.

This clone was found once. The chain combines TRBV7-8 with TRBJ1-1; no clear D. V was cut by 5 bases and J by 1 base, with 8 bases left in between. This CDR3 spans 13 amino acids. Germline loops: CDR1 SGHVS, CDR2 FQNEAQ. This CDR3 is CASSLPGNTEAFF. CDR3 nucleotides: TGTGCCAGCAGCCTCCCGGGGAACACTGAAGCTTTCTTT.

This CDR3 is CASGPGQAHYGYTF. In DNA form, the CDR3 reads TGTGCTAGTGGTCCTGGACAGGCACACTATGGCTACACCTTC. V is TRBV12-5 and J is TRBJ1-2; 7 bases agree with TRBD1. The CDR3 has 14 residues. V dropped 5 bases and J dropped 3; count of bases not matched to a gene: 6. CDR1 and CDR2 (germline): LGHNT, FRNRAP.

The V gene is TRBV11-2, the J gene TRBJ2-2; D may correspond to TRBD1 or TRBD2 (5 bases each). Germline CDR1 SGHAT, CDR2 FQNNGV. The CDR3 is 15 residues long. With 1 base removed from V and 3 bases from J, the gap between germline ends came to 9 bases. CDR3 in DNA: TGTGCCAGCAGCTTAGTCCAGGGAGACACCGGGGAGCTGTTTTTT. Translation gives CASSLVQGDTGELFF. Full variable domain (missing parts from reference TRBV11-2 and TRBJ2-2): EAGVAQSPRYKIIEKRQSVAFWCNPISGHATLYWYQQILGQGPKLLIQFQNNGVVDDSQLPKDRFSAERLKGVDSTLKIQPAKLEDSAVYLCASSLVQGDTGELFFGEGSRLTVL.

The chain has TRBV9 and TRBJ2-3; D possibly uses TRBD1 or TRBD2 (6 bases each). The CDR3 length is 13 residues. V shed 4 bases and J shed 7 bases, with 13 bases lying between them. Germline lookup yields CDR1 SGDLS and CDR2 YYNGEE. CDR3 sequence (DNA): TGTGCCAGCAGCCTGGGGGGCCCTAATACGCAGTATTTT. It encodes CASSLGGPNTQYF.

This clone has just a few counts. Here the CDR3 DNA reads TGTGCCAGCTCACCCCTCGGACAGGGAACAAACACTGAAGCTTTCTTT. Its protein product is CASSPLGQGTNTEAFF. J is TRBJ1-1 and V is TRBV18, with 8 positions matching TRBD1. The CDR3 has 16 amino acids. CDR1 is KGHSH and CDR2 is LQKENI in the germline V gene. The junction had 8 bases not matched to a gene; V was cut back by 3 bases and J by 2 bases.

The chain uses TRBV10-1 and TRBJ1-3; 9 bases match TRBD1. With 4 bases clipped from V and 0 bases from J, the junction kept 7 bases outside the gene matches. This CDR3 contains 17 residues. Germline V gives CDR1 WNHNN, CDR2 SYGVQD (reference sequence). CDR3 residues: CASSVRDRDDSGNTIYF. As DNA, the CDR3 is TGCGCCAGCAGTGTCCGGGACAGGGACGACTCTGGAAACACCATATATTTT.

This sequence joins TRBV2 and TRBJ2-2, with no clear D. The germline V gene has CDR1 SNHLY and CDR2 FYNNEI. V dropped 2 bases and J dropped 7 bases, with 2 bases sitting between them. The CDR3 has 11 amino acids. The CDR3, as DNA: TGTGCCAGCAGTGAATACGGGGAGCTGTTTTTT. Translating it yields CASSEYGELFF.

The CDR3 protein is CASSPTGRSGGTWELFF. The CDR3 DNA sequence: TGTGCCAGCAGCCCCACCGGTAGAAGCGGGGGCACTTGGGAGCTGTTTTTT. V and J are TRBV3-1 (or the pseudogene TRBV3-2) and TRBJ2-2, with TRBD2 matching over 8 bases. V lost 4 bases to trimming and J lost 9 bases; unmatched junction nucleotides: 16. There are 17 residues in the CDR3. Germline V gene lookup returns CDR1 LGHDT and CDR2 YNNKEL (reference sequence).

The chain couples TRBV2 to TRBJ1-1; possibly TRBD1 for D (5 bases). Germline V gives CDR1 SNHLY, CDR2 FYNNEI. The CDR3 spans 14 residues. The V and J ends lost 5 bases and 5 bases respectively, with 15 bases between them. In DNA form, the CDR3 reads TGTGCCAGCAGTCTTTCAGGGTTTGGGACTGAAGCTTTCTTT. It yields the protein CASSLSGFGTEAFF.

The chain has TRBV12-5 and TRBJ2-7; the match to TRBD1 covers 8 bases. The germline gives CDR1 LGHNT, CDR2 FRNRAP. This CDR3 is 19 amino acids long. J gave up 0 bases and V 5 bases, and 18 bases lay outside the gene matches. The CDR3 loop reads CASGDPPINGTGTSYEQYF. The CDR3 DNA sequence: TGTGCTAGTGGTGATCCTCCAATCAACGGGACAGGCACCTCCTACGAGCAGTACTTC.

This chain uses TRBV28 with TRBJ1-1; a possible D gene is TRBD1 (5 bases). The germline V gene has CDR1 MDHEN and CDR2 SYDVKM. This CDR3 region has 14 residues. V lost 8 bases and J 1 base, leaving 14 bases between the germline ends. In nucleotides, the CDR3 is TGTGCCAGCCCTCCGGCAGGGCCGAACACTGAAGCTTTCTTT. Residues: CASPPAGPNTEAFF.

The rearrangement joins TRBV30 to TRBJ2-7, with 8 bases aligning to TRBD1. The germline gives CDR1 GTSNPN, CDR2 SVGIG (reference sequence). The CDR3 length is 14 residues. The ends lost 0 bases at V and 2 bases at J; junction bases unmatched: 3. The CDR3 region has the DNA TGTGCCTGGAGTGTAGACAGGGGCCCCTACGAGCAGTACTTC. Protein sequence: CAWSVDRGPYEQYF.

This rearrangement joins TRBV30 to TRBJ2-6; the D is unclear. Germline CDR1 and CDR2: GTSNPN and SVGIG (reference sequence). This CDR3 contains 17 residues. V was cut by 4 bases and J by 0 bases, with 16 bases left in between. In nucleotides, the CDR3 is TGTGCCTGGAAACCTACGCACTGGGGCTCTGGGGCCAACGTCCTGACTTTC. It yields the protein CAWKPTHWGSGANVLTF.

This clone was seen a single time. This chain links TRBV7-2 with TRBJ2-3, with TRBD2 matching 9 bases. Germline V gives CDR1 SGHTA, CDR2 FQGNSA. V shed 1 base and J 1 base; nucleotides not matched to a gene: 12. The CDR3 is 19 amino acids. CDR3 in amino acids: CASSLGGGKVAGGTDTQYF. CDR3 in DNA: TGTGCCAGCAGCTTAGGGGGTGGGAAGGTAGCGGGGGGCACAGATACGCAGTATTTT. Filled out from reference TRBV7-2 and TRBJ2-3, the complete variable domain reads GAGVSQSPSNKVTEKGKDVELRCDPISGHTALYWYRQSLGQGLEFLIYFQGNSAPDKSGLPSDRFSAERTGGSVSTLTIQRTQQEDSAVYLCASSLGGGKVAGGTDTQYFGPGTRLTVL.